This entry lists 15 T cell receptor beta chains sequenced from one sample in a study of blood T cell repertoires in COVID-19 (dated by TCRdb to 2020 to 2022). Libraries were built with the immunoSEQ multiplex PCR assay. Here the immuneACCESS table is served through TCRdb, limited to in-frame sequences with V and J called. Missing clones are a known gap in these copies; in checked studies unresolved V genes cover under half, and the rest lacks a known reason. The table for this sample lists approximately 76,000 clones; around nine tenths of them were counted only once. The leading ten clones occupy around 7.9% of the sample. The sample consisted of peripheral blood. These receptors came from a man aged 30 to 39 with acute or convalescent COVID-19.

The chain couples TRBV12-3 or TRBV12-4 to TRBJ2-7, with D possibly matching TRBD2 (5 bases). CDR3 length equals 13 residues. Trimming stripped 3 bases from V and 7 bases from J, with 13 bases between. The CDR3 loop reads CASSLRVDSEQYF. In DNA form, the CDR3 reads TGTGCCAGCAGTTTGAGGGTTGATAGTGAGCAGTACTTC.

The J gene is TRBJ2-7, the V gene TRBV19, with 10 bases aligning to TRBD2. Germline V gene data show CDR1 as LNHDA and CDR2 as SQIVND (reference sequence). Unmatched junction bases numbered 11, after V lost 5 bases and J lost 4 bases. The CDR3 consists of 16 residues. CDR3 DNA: TGTGCCAGTAGTTCACGGACTAGCGGCACAACATACGAGCAGTACTTC. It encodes CASSSRTSGTTYEQYF.

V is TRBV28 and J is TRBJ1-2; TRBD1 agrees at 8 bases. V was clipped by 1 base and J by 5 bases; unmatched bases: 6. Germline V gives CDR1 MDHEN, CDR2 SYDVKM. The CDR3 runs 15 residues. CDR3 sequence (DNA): TGTGCCAGCAGTTTATCCGGGACAGGCGATTATGGCTACACCTTC. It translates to CASSLSGTGDYGYTF.

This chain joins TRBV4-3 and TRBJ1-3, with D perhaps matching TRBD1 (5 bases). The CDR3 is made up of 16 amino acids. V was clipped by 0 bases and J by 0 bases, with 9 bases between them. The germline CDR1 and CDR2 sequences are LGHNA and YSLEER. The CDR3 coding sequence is TGCGCCAGCAGCCAAGAATTGGGACTCTCTGGAAACACCATATATTTT. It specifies CASSQELGLSGNTIYF.

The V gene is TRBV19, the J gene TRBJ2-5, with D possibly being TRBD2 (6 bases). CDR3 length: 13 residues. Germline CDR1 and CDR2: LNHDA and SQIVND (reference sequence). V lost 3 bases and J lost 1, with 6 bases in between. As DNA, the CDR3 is TGTGCCAGTAGTATCGGGGGCCAAGAGACCCAGTACTTC. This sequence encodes CASSIGGQETQYF. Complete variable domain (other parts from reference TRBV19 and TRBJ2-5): DGGITQSPKYLFRKEGQNVTLSCEQNLNHDAMYWYRQDPGQGLRLIYYSQIVNDFQKGDIAEGYSVSREKKESFPLTVTSAQKNPTAFYLCASSIGGQETQYFGPGTRLLVL.

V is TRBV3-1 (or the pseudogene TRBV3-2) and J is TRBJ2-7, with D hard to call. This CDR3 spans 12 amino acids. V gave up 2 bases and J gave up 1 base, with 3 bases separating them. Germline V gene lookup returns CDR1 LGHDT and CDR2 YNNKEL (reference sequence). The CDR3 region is CASSQRSYEQYF. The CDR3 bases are TGTGCCAGCAGCCAACGTTCCTACGAGCAGTACTTC.

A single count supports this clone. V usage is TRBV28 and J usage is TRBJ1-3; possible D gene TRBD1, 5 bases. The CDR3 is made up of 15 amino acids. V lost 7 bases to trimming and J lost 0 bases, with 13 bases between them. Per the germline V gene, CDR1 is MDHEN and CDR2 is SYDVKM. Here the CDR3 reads CASKRQLGSGNTIYF. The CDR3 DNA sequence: TGTGCCAGCAAACGACAGTTAGGCTCTGGAAACACCATATATTTT.

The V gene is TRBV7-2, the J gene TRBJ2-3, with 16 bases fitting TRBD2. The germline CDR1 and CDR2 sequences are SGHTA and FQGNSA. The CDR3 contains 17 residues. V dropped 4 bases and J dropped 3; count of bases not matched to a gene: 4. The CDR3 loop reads CASSSGLAGGLTDTQYF. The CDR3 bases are TGTGCCAGCAGCTCGGGACTAGCGGGAGGGTTAACAGATACGCAGTATTTT.

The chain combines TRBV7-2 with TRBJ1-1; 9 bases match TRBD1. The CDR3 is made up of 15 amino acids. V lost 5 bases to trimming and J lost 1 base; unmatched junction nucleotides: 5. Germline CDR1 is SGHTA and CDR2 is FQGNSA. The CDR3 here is CASSHRDRENTEAFF. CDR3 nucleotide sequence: TGTGCCAGCAGCCATCGGGACAGGGAGAACACTGAAGCTTTCTTT.

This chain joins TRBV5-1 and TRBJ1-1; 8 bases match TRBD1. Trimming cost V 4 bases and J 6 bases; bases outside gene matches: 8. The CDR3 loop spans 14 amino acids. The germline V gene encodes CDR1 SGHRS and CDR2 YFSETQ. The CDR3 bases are TGCGCCAGCAGCGGAGGTGGACAGGGCGCTGAAGCTTTCTTT. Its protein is CASSGGGQGAEAFF. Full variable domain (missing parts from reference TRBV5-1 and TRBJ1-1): KAGVTQTPRYLIKTRGQQVTLSCSPISGHRSVSWYQQTPGQGLQFLFEYFSETQRNKGNFPGRFSGRQFSNSRSEMNVSTLELGDSALYLCASSGGGQGAEAFFGQGTRLTVV.

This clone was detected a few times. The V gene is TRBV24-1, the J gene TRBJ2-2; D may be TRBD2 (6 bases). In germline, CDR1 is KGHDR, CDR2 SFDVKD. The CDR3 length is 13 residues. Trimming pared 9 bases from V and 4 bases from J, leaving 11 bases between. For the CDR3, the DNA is TGTGCCACCTTGTCGGGGGTCACCGGGGAGCTGTTTTTT. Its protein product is CATLSGVTGELFF.

CDR3 sequence: CASSQDIGKNQPQHF. The CDR3 DNA is TGTGCCAGCAGCCAAGATATCGGTAAGAATCAGCCCCAGCATTTT. The chain is built from TRBV4-2 and TRBJ1-5; D unclear. Per the germline V gene, CDR1 is LGHNA and CDR2 is YNFKEQ. The CDR3 has 15 amino acids. V lost 0 bases, J lost 4 bases, and 10 bases lay in between.

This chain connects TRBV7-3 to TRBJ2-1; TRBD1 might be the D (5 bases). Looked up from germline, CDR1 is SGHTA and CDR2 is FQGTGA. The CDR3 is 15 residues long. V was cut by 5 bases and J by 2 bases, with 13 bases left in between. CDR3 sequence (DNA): TGTGCCAGCAGCCCACAGGCCGCGGCCTACAATGAGCAGTTCTTC. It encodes CASSPQAAAYNEQFF.

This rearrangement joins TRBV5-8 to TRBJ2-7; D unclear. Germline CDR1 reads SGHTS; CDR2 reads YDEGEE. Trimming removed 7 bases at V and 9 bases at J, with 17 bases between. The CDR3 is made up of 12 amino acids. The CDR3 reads CASQKQVVPQYF. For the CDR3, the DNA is TGTGCCAGCCAAAAACAAGTTGTCCCGCAGTACTTC.

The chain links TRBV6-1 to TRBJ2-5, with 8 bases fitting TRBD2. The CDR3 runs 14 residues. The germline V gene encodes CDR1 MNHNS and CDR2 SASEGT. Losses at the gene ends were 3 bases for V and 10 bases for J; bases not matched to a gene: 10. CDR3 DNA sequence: TGTGCCAGCAGTGATAGAGCGGGAGTAAGCGACCAGTACTTC. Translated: CASSDRAGVSDQYF.